The 12 T cell receptor beta chains reported below all come from one sample, sequenced in a study of shared clonotypes between healthy human individuals. The assay was immunoSEQ multiplex PCR, and TCRdb's table has in-frame clones only and misses some. Of millions of clones in the sample, roughly nine tenths were seen once. The specimen sequenced was naive CD4+ T cells sorted from blood. Subset reported: CD45RA+ positively selected. The receptors were gathered from a man between 18 and 35 years old in good health.

The rearrangement uses TRBV28 and TRBJ1-6; TRBD1 agrees at 7 bases. The germline gives CDR1 MDHEN, CDR2 SYDVKM. V was pared by 6 bases and J by 7 bases, with 9 bases of the junction left unmatched. The CDR3 is 15 residues long. CDR3 sequence reads: CASSPLDRVNSPLHF. DNA of the CDR3: TGTGCCAGCAGCCCCCTAGACAGGGTCAATTCACCCCTCCACTTT.

The CDR3 DNA follows: TGTGCCAGCAGGCGGGAGGAGAGATCCACCGGGGAGCTGTTTTTT. The encoded protein is CASRREERSTGELFF. The chain is built from TRBV6-5 and TRBJ2-2; 8 bases fit TRBD2. Trimming at V came to 6 bases and at J to 4 bases, leaving 7 bases not matched to a gene. CDR3 length: 15 amino acids. Per the germline V gene, CDR1 is MNHEY and CDR2 is SVGAGI.

The chain recombines TRBV7-2 with TRBJ1-2, with TRBD1 matching over 9 bases. The V gene end was trimmed by 1 base and the J gene end by 5 bases; junction bases not matched to a gene: 8. The germline V gene has CDR1 SGHTA and CDR2 FQGNSA. CDR3 length equals 16 residues. In DNA form, the CDR3 reads TGTGCCAGCAGCTTAGTCCGACAGGGGGTAGGGTATGGCTACACCTTC. Translated, it gives CASSLVRQGVGYGYTF.

The rearrangement joins TRBV6-6 to TRBJ2-7; 11 bases match TRBD2. This CDR3 has 15 residues. Germline V gives CDR1 MNHNY, CDR2 SVGAGI (reference sequence). J gave up 0 bases and V 7 bases, and 5 bases lay outside the gene matches. The CDR3 DNA reads TGTGCCAGCATCTCTAGCGGGGGGAGCTCCTACGAGCAGTACTTC. Its translation: CASISSGGSSYEQYF.

The J gene is TRBJ1-6, the V gene TRBV4-1, with D unclear. Trimming stripped 1 base from V and 7 bases from J, with 14 bases between. The CDR3 spans 16 residues. In germline, CDR1 is MGHRA, CDR2 YSYEKL. CDR3 nucleotides: TGCGCCAGCAGCCAAGTCCCCCAGGTCTTGAATTCACCCCTCCACTTT. Translated, it gives CASSQVPQVLNSPLHF.

This chain uses TRBV2 with TRBJ1-2, with 9 bases lining up with TRBD1. The CDR3 contains 14 residues. The V gene end was trimmed by 6 bases and the J gene end by 5 bases; junction bases not matched to a gene: 7. Germline lookup yields CDR1 SNHLY and CDR2 FYNNEI. The CDR3 nucleotides read TGTGCCAGCAGGGGGACAGGGCTCACTTATGGCTACACCTTC. Protein product: CASRGTGLTYGYTF.

V usage is TRBV10-3 and J usage is TRBJ2-2; D uncertain. Per germline, CDR1 ENHRY and CDR2 SYGVKD. V lost 4 bases, J lost 0 bases, and 9 bases lay in between. CDR3 length: 15 residues. Here the CDR3 reads CAISGKVANTGELFF. CDR3 DNA sequence: TGTGCCATCAGTGGTAAGGTAGCGAACACCGGGGAGCTGTTTTTT.

V usage is TRBV6-5 and J usage is TRBJ2-7; D is uncertain. Germline V CDR1 and CDR2: MNHEY, SVGAGI. CDR3 length: 12 residues. V lost 6 bases and J lost 5, with 11 bases in between. CDR3 nucleotide sequence: TGTGCCAGCAGGGAAAGAAACGACGAGCAGTACTTC. This gives the protein CASRERNDEQYF.

This rearrangement joins TRBV18 to TRBJ1-4; 7 nucleotides align to TRBD1. This CDR3 is built from 15 residues. The trim removed 5 bases at V and 8 bases at J, leaving 11 bases unmatched. Per the germline V gene, CDR1 is KGHSH and CDR2 is LQKENI. CDR3 nucleotide sequence: TGTGCCAGCTCATCGCTGACAGGGCGAGGGGAAAAACTGTTTTTT. This codes for CASSSLTGRGEKLFF.

The chain links TRBV4-1 to TRBJ2-3; perhaps TRBD1 as D (6 bases). CDR1 and CDR2 from the germline V gene are MGHRA and YSYEKL. Trimming stripped 4 bases from V and 3 bases from J, with 14 bases between. This CDR3 is 15 amino acids long. The CDR3 nucleotides are TGCGCCAGCAGCCCCACGCAGGGGCGGACAGATACGCAGTATTTT. Residues: CASSPTQGRTDTQYF.

This clone has more than one count but fewer than ten. Within the sample, other DNA sequences also encode this same CDR3. The J gene is TRBJ1-1, the V gene TRBV7-9; weak D call: TRBD1 (5 bases). CDR1 is SEHNR, CDR2 FQNEAQ, per germline (reference sequence). This CDR3 comprises 14 residues. V was cut by 1 base and J by 1 base, with 7 bases left in between. CDR3 protein: CASSLDGGNTEAFF. CDR3 nucleotides: TGTGCCAGCAGCTTAGACGGGGGGAACACTGAAGCTTTCTTT. Combining the CDR3 with reference TRBV7-9 and TRBJ1-1 gives the whole variable domain DTGVSQNPRHKITKRGQNVTFRCDPISEHNRLYWYRQTLGQGPEFLTYFQNEAQLEKSRLLSDRFSAERPKGSFSTLEIQRTEQGDSAMYLCASSLDGGNTEAFFGQGTRLTVV.

This sequence joins TRBV7-9 and TRBJ1-1, with D uncertain. In germline, CDR1 is SEHNR, CDR2 FQNEAQ (reference sequence). CDR3 length: 15 amino acids. With 0 bases removed from V and 0 bases from J, the gap between germline ends came to 8 bases. CDR3 sequence: CASSLASTMNTEAFF. The CDR3 DNA sequence: TGTGCCAGCAGCTTAGCATCCACCATGAACACTGAAGCTTTCTTT.